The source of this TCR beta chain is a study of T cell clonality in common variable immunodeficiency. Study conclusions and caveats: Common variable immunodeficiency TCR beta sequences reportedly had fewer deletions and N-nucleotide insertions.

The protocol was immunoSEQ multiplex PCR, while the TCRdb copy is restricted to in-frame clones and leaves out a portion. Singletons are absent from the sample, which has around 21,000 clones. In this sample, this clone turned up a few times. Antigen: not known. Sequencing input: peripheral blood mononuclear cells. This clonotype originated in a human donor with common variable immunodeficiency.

The part of the CDR3 DNA that was read is TGTGCCAGCTCACCGAGCACGGTCAATGAG. As protein: CASSPSTVNE. The CDR3 as a whole reads CASSPSTVNEQFF. The V call is TRBV18, the J call TRBJ2-1; D uncertain. The DNA ends 3 residues before the CDR3 does, and the rest of the CDR3 is filled in from the germline J gene. CDR3 length: 13 residues. Germline loops: CDR1 KGHSH, CDR2 LQKENI. Trimming pared 3 bases from V and 6 bases from J, leaving 9 bases between.